This TCR beta chain was obtained from a study of beta chain features in type 1 diabetes. Broader study findings: Type 1 diabetes patients showed a moderate but significant shortening of TCRB CDR3s in all four CD4+ subsets.

This clone was detected only a few times. Its specificity is not known. TCRB transcripts that were expressed got sequenced, as all of the isolated RNA had been reverse transcribed. Here immunoSEQ multiplex PCR was the method, and the copy in TCRdb shows in-frame clones only, minus some. Of around 690,000 clones listed, over 10% are singletons. Germline CDR1 is MDHEN and CDR2 is SYDVKM. This CDR3 spans 17 amino acids. V lost 7 bases to trimming and J lost 0 bases, with 19 bases between them. The source material was naive CD4+ T cells from blood. This chain connects TRBV28 to TRBJ2-1, with D tentatively TRBD1 (7 bases). The source of this sequence is a young man with type 1 diabetes. DNA of the CDR3: TGTGCCAGCATCCCCCCATCAGGGGGGAGCTCCTACAATGAGCAGTTCTTC. It yields the protein CASIPPSGGSSYNEQFF.